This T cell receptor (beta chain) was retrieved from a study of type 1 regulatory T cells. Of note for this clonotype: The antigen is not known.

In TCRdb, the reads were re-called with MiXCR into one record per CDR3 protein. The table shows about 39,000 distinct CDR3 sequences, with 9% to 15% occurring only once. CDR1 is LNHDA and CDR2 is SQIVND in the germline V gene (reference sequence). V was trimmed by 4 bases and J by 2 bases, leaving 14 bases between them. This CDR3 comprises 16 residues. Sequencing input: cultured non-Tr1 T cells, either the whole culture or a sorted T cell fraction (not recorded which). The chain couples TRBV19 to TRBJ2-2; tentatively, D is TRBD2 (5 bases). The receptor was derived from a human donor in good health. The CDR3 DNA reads TGTGCCAGTAGTAGCTTGCGACTACTAAACACCGGGGAGCTGTTTTTT. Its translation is CASSSLRLLNTGELFF.